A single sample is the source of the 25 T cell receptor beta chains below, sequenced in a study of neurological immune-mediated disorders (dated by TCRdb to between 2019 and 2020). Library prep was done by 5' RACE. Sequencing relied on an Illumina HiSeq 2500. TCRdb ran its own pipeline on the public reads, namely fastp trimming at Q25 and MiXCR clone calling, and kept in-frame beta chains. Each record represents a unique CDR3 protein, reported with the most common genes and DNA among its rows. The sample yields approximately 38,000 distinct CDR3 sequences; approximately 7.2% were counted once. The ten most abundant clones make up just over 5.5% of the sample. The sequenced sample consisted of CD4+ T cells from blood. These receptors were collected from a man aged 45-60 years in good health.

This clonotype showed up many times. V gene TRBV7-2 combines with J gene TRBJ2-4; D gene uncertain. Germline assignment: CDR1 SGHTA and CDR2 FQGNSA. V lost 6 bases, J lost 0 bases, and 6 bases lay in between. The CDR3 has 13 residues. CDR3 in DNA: TGTGCCAGCAGAGGATTAGCCAAAAACATTCAGTACTTC. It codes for CASRGLAKNIQYF.

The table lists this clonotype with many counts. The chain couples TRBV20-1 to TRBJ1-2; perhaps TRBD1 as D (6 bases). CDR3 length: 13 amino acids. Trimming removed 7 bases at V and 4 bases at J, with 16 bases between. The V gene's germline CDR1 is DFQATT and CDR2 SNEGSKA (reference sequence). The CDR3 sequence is CSVGGGNSYGYTF. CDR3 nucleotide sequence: TGCAGTGTTGGAGGGGGAAACAGCTATGGCTACACCTTC.

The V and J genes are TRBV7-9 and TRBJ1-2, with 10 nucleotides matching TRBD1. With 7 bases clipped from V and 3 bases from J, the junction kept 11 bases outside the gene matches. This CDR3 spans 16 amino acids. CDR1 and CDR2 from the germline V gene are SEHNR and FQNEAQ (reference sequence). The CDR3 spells CASILTGTGVDYGYTF. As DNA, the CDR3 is TGTGCCAGCATCCTAACCGGGACAGGGGTAGACTATGGCTACACCTTC.

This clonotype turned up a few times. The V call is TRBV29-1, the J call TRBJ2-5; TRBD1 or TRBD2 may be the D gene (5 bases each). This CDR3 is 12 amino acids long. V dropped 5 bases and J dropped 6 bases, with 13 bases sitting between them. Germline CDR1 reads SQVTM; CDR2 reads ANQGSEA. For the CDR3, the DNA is TGCAGCGTTCCCGGGACCCTAAAGACCCAGTACTTC. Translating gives CSVPGTLKTQYF.

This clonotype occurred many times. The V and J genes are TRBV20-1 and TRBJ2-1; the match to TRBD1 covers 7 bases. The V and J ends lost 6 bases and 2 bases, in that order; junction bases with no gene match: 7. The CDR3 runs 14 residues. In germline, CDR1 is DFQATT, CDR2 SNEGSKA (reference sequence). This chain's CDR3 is CSANRDRAYNEQFF. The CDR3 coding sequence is TGCAGTGCCAACCGGGACAGAGCCTACAATGAGCAGTTCTTC.

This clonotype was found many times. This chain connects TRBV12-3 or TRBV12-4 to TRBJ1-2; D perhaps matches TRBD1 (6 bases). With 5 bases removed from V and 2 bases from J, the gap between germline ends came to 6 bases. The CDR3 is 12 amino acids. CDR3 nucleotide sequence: TGTGCCAGCAGTCAGGGGAACTATGGCTACACCTTC. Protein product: CASSQGNYGYTF.

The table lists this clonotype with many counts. CDR3 loop: CASSPPTDTQYF. The CDR3 DNA sequence: TGCGCCAGCAGCCCACCAACAGATACGCAGTATTTT. This sequence joins TRBV5-1 and TRBJ2-3; D is ambiguous. Trimming took off 4 bases at V and 3 bases at J, with 6 bases between the two ends. The CDR3 has 12 amino acids. Germline lookup yields CDR1 SGHRS and CDR2 YFSETQ.

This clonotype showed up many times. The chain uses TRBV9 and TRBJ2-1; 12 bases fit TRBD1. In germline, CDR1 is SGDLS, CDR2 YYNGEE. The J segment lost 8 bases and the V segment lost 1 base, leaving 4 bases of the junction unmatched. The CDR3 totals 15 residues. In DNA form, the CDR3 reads TGTGCCAGCAGCGTATCGGGACAGGGGGCGTATGAGCAGTTCTTC. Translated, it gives CASSVSGQGAYEQFF.

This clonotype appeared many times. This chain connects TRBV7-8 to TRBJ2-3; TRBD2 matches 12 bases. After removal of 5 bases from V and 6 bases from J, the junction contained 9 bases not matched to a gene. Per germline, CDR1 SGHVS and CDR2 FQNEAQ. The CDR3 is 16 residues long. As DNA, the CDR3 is TGTGCCAGCAGCCCCAAAAGACTAGCGGGAGTGGATACGCAGTATTTT. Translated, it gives CASSPKRLAGVDTQYF.

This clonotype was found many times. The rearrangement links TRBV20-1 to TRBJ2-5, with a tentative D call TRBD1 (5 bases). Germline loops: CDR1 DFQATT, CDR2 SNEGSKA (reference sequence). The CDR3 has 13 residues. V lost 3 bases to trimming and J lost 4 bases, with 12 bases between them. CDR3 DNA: TGCAGTGCTAGTGCACCAAGGGGAGAGACCCAGTACTTC. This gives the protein CSASAPRGETQYF.

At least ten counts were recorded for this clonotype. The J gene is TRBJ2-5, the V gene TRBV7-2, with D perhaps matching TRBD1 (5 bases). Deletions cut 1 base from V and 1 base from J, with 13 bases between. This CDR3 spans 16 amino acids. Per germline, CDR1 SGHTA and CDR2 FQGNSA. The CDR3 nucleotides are TGTGCCAGCAGCTTAGATGGGGCGAGCCCCCAAGAGACCCAGTACTTC. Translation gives CASSLDGASPQETQYF.

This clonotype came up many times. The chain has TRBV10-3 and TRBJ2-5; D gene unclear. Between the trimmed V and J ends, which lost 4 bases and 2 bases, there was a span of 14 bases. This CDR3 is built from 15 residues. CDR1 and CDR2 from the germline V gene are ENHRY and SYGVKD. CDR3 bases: TGTGCCATCAGTGGAGGCGGCAGTCAACAAGAGACCCAGTACTTC. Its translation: CAISGGGSQQETQYF.

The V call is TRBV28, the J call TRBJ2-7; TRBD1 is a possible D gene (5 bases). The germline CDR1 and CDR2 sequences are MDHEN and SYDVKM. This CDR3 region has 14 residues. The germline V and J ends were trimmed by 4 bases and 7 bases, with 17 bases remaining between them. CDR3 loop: CASSSGQGPLEQYF. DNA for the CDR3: TGTGCCAGCAGTTCAGGGCAGGGCCCCTTAGAGCAGTACTTC.

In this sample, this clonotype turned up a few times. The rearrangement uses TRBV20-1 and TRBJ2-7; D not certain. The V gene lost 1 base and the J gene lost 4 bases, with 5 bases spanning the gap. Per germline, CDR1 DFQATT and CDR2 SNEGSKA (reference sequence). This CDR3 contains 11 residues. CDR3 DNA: TGCAGTGCTAGAGCGCTATACGAGCAGTACTTC. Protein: CSARALYEQYF.

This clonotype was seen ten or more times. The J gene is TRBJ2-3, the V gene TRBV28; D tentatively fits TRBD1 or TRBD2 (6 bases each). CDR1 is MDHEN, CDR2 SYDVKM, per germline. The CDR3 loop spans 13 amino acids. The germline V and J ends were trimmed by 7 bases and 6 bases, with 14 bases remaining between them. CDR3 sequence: CASTLGGPDTQYF. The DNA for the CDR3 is TGTGCCAGCACCCTTGGGGGGCCGGATACGCAGTATTTT.

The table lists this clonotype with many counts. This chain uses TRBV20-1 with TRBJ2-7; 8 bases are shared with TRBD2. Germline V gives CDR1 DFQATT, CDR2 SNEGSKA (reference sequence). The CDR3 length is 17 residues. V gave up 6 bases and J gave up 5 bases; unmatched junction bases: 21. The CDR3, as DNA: TGCAGTGCACCCGCGGGGGGTAGCGGGATAGTAGTCCACGAGCAGTACTTC. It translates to CSAPAGGSGIVVHEQYF.

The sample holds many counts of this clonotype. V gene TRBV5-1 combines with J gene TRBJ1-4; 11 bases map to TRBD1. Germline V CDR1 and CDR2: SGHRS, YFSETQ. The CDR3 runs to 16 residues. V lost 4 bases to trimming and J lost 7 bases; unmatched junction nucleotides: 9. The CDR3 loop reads CASSTGTGGRIEKLFF. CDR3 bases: TGCGCCAGCAGCACCGGGACAGGGGGGCGTATTGAAAAACTGTTTTTT.

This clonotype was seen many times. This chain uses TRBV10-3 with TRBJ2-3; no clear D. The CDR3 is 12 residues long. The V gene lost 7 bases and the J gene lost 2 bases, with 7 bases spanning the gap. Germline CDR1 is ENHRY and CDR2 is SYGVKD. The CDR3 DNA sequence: TGTGCCATCAAAGGGAACACAGATACGCAGTATTTT. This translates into CAIKGNTDTQYF.

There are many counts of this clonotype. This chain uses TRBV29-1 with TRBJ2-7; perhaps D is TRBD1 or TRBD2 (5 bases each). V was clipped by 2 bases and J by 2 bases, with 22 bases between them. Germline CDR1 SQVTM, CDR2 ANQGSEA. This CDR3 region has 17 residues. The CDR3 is CSVESYPRDRNTYEQYF. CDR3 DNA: TGCAGCGTTGAATCCTACCCCCGGGACCGAAATACCTACGAGCAGTACTTC.

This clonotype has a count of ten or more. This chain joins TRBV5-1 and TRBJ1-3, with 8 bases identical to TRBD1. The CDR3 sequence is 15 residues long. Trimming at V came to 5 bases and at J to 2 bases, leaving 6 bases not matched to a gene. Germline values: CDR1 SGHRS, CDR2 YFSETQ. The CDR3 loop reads CASSKDRATGNTIYF. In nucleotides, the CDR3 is TGCGCCAGCAGTAAGGACAGGGCGACTGGAAACACCATATATTTT.

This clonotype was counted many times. CDR3 coding DNA: TGTGCCAGCAGCCCAAGGACAGGACAAGAGACCCAGTACTTC. Its translation: CASSPRTGQETQYF. This chain connects TRBV7-7 to TRBJ2-5; 7 bases align to TRBD1. CDR1 and CDR2 from the germline V gene are SSHAT and FNYEAQ (reference sequence). V shed 5 bases, J shed 2 bases, and the junction held 5 bases outside the gene matches. CDR3 size: 14 residues. The entire variable domain, with the rest obtained from reference TRBV7-7 and TRBJ2-5, is as follows: GAGVSQSPRYKVTKRGQDVTLRCDPISSHATLYWYQQALGQGPEFLTYFNYEAQPDKSGLPSDRFSAERPEGSISTLTIQRTEQRDSAMYRCASSPRTGQETQYFGPGTRLLVL.

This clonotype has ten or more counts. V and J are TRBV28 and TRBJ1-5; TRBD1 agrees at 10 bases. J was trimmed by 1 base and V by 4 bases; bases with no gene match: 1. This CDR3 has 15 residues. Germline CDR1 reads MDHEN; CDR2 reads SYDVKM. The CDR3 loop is CASSSGQGSNQPQHF. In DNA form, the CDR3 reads TGTGCCAGCAGTTCGGGACAGGGGAGCAATCAGCCCCAGCATTTT.

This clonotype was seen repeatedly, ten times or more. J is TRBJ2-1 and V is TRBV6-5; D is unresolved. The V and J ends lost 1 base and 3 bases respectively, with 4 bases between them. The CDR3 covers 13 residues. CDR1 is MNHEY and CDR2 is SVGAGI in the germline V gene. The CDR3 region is CASSYWDYNEQFF. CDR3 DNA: TGTGCCAGCAGTTACTGGGACTACAATGAGCAGTTCTTC.

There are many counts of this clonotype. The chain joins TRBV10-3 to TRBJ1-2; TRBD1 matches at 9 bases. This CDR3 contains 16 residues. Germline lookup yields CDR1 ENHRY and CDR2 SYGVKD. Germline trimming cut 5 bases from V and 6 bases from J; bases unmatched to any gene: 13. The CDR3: CAISPGTGLGADGYTF. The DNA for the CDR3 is TGTGCCATCAGTCCCGGGACAGGGTTGGGGGCAGATGGCTACACCTTC.

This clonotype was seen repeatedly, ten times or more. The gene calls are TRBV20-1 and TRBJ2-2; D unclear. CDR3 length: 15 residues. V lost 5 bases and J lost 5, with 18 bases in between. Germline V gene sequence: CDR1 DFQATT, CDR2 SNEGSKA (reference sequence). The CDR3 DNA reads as TGCAGTGCTCCGTTGGCCTCAATGAGGACCGGGGAGCTGTTTTTT. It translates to CSAPLASMRTGELFF.